The 18 T cell receptor beta chains in this list originate from one sample, sequenced in a study of T cell responses to AZD1222 COVID-19 vaccine. Assay used: immunoSEQ multiplex PCR; TCRdb lists only in-frame clones, some missing. In the table there are 80,000 to 100,000 clones, about 88% of which are singletons. This sample comprised peripheral blood, obtained on day 0 of AZD1222 vaccination. The origin of the receptors is an adult in good health.

The chain carries TRBV20-1 and TRBJ2-7; D is unresolved. Germline assignment: CDR1 DFQATT and CDR2 SNEGSKA (reference sequence). The ends were cut back, 0 bases at V and 10 bases at J, with 10 bases in the middle. The CDR3 runs to 11 residues. Here the CDR3 reads CSARDSQLQYF. The CDR3 DNA follows: TGCAGTGCTAGAGATAGCCAGCTACAGTACTTC.

This clone was observed a handful of times. The genes are TRBV5-4 and TRBJ1-4; D is undetermined. V lost 1 base to trimming and J lost 2 bases, with 18 bases between them. This CDR3 has 18 amino acids. Per germline, CDR1 SGHNT and CDR2 YYREEE (reference sequence). CDR3 amino acids: CASSLRSRAWSTNEKLFF. CDR3 sequence (DNA): TGTGCCAGCAGCTTGCGTTCTAGGGCGTGGTCGACTAATGAAAAACTGTTTTTT.

The chain has TRBV5-1 and TRBJ1-5; maybe TRBD1 (5 bases). Germline assignment: CDR1 SGHRS and CDR2 YFSETQ. Trimming took off 4 bases at V and 3 bases at J, with 8 bases between the two ends. The length of the CDR3 is 13 residues. DNA for the CDR3: TGCGCCAGCAGCCGGGACGTCAATCAGCCCCAGCATTTT. It is translated as CASSRDVNQPQHF.

V usage is TRBV12-3 or TRBV12-4 and J usage is TRBJ1-1, with D hard to call. V was clipped by 4 bases and J by 4 bases, with 10 bases between them. The CDR3 sequence is 13 residues long. CDR3 coding DNA: TGTGCCAGCAGTTCAGCCCAGCGCACTGAAGCTTTCTTT. Translated, it gives CASSSAQRTEAFF.

The rearrangement uses TRBV30 and TRBJ1-6; D remains ambiguous. V shed 2 bases and J shed 8 bases, with 10 bases lying between them. The CDR3 sequence is 13 residues long. CDR1 and CDR2 from the germline V gene are GTSNPN and SVGIG (reference sequence). CDR3 nucleotides: TGTGCCTGGAGTCCGGACGGGGATTCACCCCTCCACTTT. As protein: CAWSPDGDSPLHF.

The rearrangement joins TRBV7-2 to TRBJ1-5; 9 nucleotides line up with TRBD1. This CDR3 is built from 15 residues. Per the germline V gene, CDR1 is SGHTA and CDR2 is FQGNSA. J was trimmed by 4 bases and V by 5 bases; bases with no gene match: 6. The CDR3: CASSPTTGGNQPQHF. The CDR3 bases are TGTGCCAGCAGCCCAACGACAGGGGGGAATCAGCCCCAGCATTTT.

The CDR3 protein is CATSGSGGGDTQYF. The DNA for the CDR3 is TGTGCCACCAGTGGAAGCGGGGGCGGGGATACGCAGTATTTT. The chain recombines TRBV24-1 with TRBJ2-3; 8 bases align to TRBD2. CDR1 and CDR2 (germline): KGHDR, SFDVKD. CDR3 length: 14 residues. V was clipped by 5 bases and J by 6 bases; unmatched bases: 6.

In its sample, this clone was seen once. The chain recombines TRBV6-5 with TRBJ1-1; D gene uncertain. This CDR3 is built from 12 residues. Between the trimmed V and J ends, which lost 1 base and 7 bases, there was a span of 7 bases. The germline gives CDR1 MNHEY, CDR2 SVGAGI. The DNA of the CDR3 is TGTGCCAGCAGTTACTTTGGCGGTGAAGCTTTCTTT. Its translation: CASSYFGGEAFF.

The chain couples TRBV7-9 to TRBJ1-1; no definite D call. The CDR3 spans 12 residues. CDR1 SEHNR and CDR2 FQNEAQ come from the germline V gene (reference sequence). Trimming cost V 6 bases and J 0 bases, with 5 bases left between them. The CDR3 sequence: CASRVMNTEAFF. DNA of the CDR3: TGTGCCAGCAGGGTGATGAACACTGAAGCTTTCTTT.

This clone has just one count. This sequence joins TRBV18 and TRBJ1-6; 9 bases agree with TRBD1. The CDR3 is 16 residues long. V shed 3 bases, J shed 4 bases, and the junction held 4 bases outside the gene matches. The germline V gene encodes CDR1 KGHSH and CDR2 LQKENI. The DNA of the CDR3 is TGTGCCAGCTCACCCGGGACAGGGCCATATAATTCACCCCTCCACTTT. Its translation is CASSPGTGPYNSPLHF. The whole variable domain, filled in from reference TRBV18 and TRBJ1-6, reads NAGVMQNPRHLVRRRGQEARLRCSPMKGHSHVYWYRQLPEEGLKFMVYLQKENIIDESGMPKERFSAEFPKEGPSILRIQQVVRGDSAAYFCASSPGTGPYNSPLHFGNGTRLTVT.

The chain has TRBV12-3 or TRBV12-4 and TRBJ2-7; 7 positions match TRBD1. V was pared by 5 bases and J by 2 bases, with 3 bases of the junction left unmatched. This CDR3 is 13 amino acids long. In DNA, the CDR3 is TGTGCCAGCAGTCGGGACAGACCCTACGAGCAGTACTTC. This gives the protein CASSRDRPYEQYF.

The genes are TRBV28 and TRBJ2-5; TRBD1 is a possible D gene (6 bases). Germline V gene sequence: CDR1 MDHEN, CDR2 SYDVKM. CDR3 length: 15 amino acids. V lost 7 bases and J lost 2, with 17 bases in between. The CDR3 bases are TGTGCCAGCATCCCTCCTACAGGGACACAAGAGACCCAGTACTTC. Its translation: CASIPPTGTQETQYF. The full variable domain, in which reference TRBV28 and TRBJ2-5 provide the parts outside the CDR3, is DVKVTQSSRYLVKRTGEKVFLECVQDMDHENMFWYRQDPGLGLRLIYFSYDVKMKEKGDIPEGYSVSREKKERFSLILESASTNQTSMYLCASIPPTGTQETQYFGPGTRLLVL.

The chain combines TRBV30 with TRBJ1-2; no definite D call. Germline values: CDR1 GTSNPN, CDR2 SVGIG (reference sequence). V was clipped by 0 bases and J by 10 bases, with 9 bases between them. The CDR3 is 11 amino acids. CDR3: CAWSVNSHYTF. The CDR3 region has the DNA TGTGCCTGGAGTGTCAATTCCCACTACACCTTC.

This clone was seen once. The rearrangement joins TRBV5-1 to TRBJ2-2, with TRBD1 identical over 7 bases. Germline V gene sequence: CDR1 SGHRS, CDR2 YFSETQ. The CDR3 contains 17 residues. V dropped 1 base and J dropped 0; count of bases not matched to a gene: 6. The CDR3 DNA reads TGCGCCAGCAGCTTGAGGGACAGCCCCGCGAACACCGGGGAGCTGTTTTTT. Its protein is CASSLRDSPANTGELFF.

The chain employs TRBV5-4 and TRBJ1-1; 11 bases match TRBD1. The CDR3 loop spans 15 amino acids. CDR1 and CDR2 from the germline V gene are SGHNT and YYREEE (reference sequence). Germline trimming cut 4 bases from V and 7 bases from J; bases unmatched to any gene: 9. The DNA of the CDR3 is TGTGCCAGCAGCGTTCCTGGACAGGGGGCGAGTGAAGCTTTCTTT. It translates to CASSVPGQGASEAFF.

This clone occurred once. The genes are TRBV6-5 and TRBJ1-5; D possibly corresponds to TRBD1 (5 bases). There are 13 residues in the CDR3. CDR1 is MNHEY, CDR2 SVGAGI, per germline. This CDR3 reads CAAQTLGHQPQHF. The CDR3 nucleotides are TGTGCGGCGCAAACACTGGGGCATCAGCCCCAGCATTTT.

A single count supports this clone. This chain links TRBV28 with TRBJ2-2; weak D call: TRBD1 (6 bases). The V end lost 6 bases, the J end lost 5 bases, and 16 bases lay between the germline ends. The CDR3 is made up of 15 amino acids. The V gene's germline CDR1 is MDHEN and CDR2 SYDVKM. The CDR3 nucleotides read TGTGCCAGCAGGGGGGCAGGGGCAGGTACCGGGGAGCTGTTTTTT. As protein: CASRGAGAGTGELFF.

The chain couples TRBV7-9 to TRBJ1-2, with 8 nucleotides matching TRBD1. V dropped 1 base and J dropped 6; count of bases not matched to a gene: 10. The germline V gene has CDR1 SEHNR and CDR2 FQNEAQ (reference sequence). The CDR3 has 16 residues. The CDR3 DNA follows: TGTGCCAGCAGCTTAGAGAGGGGGACAGGACCACATGGCTACACCTTC. It translates to CASSLERGTGPHGYTF.